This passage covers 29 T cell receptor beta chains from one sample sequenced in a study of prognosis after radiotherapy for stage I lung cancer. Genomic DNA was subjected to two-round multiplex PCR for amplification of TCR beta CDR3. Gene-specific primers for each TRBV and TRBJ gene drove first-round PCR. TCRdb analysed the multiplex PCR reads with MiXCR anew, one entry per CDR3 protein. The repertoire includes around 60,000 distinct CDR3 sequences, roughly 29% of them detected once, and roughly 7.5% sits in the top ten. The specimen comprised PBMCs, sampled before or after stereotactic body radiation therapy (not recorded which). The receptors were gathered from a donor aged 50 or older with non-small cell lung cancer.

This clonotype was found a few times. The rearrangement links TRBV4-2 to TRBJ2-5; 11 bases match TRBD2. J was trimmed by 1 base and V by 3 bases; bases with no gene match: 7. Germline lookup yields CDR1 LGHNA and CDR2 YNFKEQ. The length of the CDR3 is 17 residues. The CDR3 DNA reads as TGTGCCAGCAGCCATCCGACTAGCGGGGTAACCCAAGAGACCCAGTACTTC. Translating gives CASSHPTSGVTQETQYF.

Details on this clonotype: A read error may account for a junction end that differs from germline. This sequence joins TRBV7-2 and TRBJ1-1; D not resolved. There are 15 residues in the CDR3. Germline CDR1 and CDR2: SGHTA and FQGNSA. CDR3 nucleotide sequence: TGTGCCAACAGCTTAAGTAGACTTCCGAACACTGAAGCTTTCTTT. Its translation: CANSLSRLPNTEAFF.

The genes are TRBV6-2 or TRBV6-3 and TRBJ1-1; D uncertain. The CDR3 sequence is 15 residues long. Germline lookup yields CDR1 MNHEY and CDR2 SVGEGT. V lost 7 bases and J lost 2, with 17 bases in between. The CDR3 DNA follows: TGTGCCAGCATCCCATTAGGTCAGGCTAACACTGAAGCTTTCTTT. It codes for CASIPLGQANTEAFF.

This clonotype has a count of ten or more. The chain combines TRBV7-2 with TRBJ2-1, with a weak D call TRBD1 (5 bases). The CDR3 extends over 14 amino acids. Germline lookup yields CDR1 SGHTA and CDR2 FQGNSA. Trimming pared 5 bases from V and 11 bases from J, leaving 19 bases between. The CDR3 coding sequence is TGTGCCAGCAGCCCAGACGTAGGGGCAGGCCAGCAGTTCTTC. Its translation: CASSPDVGAGQQFF.

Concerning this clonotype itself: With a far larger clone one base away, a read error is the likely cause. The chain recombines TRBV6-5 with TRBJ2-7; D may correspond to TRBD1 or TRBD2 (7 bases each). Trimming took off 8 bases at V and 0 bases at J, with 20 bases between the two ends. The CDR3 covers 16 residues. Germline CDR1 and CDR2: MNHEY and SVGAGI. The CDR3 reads CASVLQGGHHSYEQYF. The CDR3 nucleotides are TGTGCCAGCGTCCTCCAGGGGGGGCACCACTCCTACGAGCAGTACTTC.

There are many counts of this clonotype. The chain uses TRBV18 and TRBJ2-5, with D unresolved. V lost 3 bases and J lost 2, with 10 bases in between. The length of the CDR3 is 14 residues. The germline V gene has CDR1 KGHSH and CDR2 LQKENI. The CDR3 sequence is CASSPPGRQETQYF. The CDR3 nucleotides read TGTGCCAGCTCACCCCCGGGTAGGCAAGAGACCCAGTACTTC. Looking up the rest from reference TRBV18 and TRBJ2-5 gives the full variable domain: NAGVMQNPRHLVRRRGQEARLRCSPMKGHSHVYWYRQLPEEGLKFMVYLQKENIIDESGMPKERFSAEFPKEGPSILRIQQVVRGDSAAYFCASSPPGRQETQYFGPGTRLLVL.

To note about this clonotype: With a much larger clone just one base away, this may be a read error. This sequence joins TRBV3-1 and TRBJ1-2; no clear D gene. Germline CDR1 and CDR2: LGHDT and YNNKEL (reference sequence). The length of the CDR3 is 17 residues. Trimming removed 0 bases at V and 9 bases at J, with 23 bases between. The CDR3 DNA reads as TGTGCCAGCAGCCAAGATCCCGGGAGCCTCCGGTTGATCAGCTACACCTTC. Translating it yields CASSQDPGSLRLISYTF.

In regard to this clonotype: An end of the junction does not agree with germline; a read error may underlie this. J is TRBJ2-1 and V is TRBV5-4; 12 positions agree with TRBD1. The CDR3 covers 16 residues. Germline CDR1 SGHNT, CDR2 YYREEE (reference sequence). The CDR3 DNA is TGTGCCAGCAGCCCTCGGGACAGGGGGCCCTACAATGATCAGTTCTTC. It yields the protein CASSPRDRGPYNDQFF.

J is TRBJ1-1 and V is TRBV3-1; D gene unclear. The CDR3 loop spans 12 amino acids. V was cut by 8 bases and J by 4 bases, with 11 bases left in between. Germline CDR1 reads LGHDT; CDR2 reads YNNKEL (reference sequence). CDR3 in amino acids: CASRTQATEAFF. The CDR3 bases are TGTGCCAGCCGTACCCAGGCCACTGAAGCTTTCTTT.

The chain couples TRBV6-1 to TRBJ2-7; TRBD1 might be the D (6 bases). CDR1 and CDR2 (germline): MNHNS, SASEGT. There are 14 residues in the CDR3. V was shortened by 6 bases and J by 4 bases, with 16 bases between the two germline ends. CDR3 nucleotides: TGTGCCAGCAGACCGGGACATTGCTTATACGAGCAGTACTTC. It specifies CASRPGHCLYEQYF.

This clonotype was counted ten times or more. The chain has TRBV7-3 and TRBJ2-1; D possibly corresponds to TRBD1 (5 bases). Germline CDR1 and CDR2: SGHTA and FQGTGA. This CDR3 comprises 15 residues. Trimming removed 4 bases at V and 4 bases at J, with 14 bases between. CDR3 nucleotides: TGTGCCAGCAGCTCTCTCATGGGGCAGTACAATGAGCAGTTCTTC. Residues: CASSSLMGQYNEQFF.

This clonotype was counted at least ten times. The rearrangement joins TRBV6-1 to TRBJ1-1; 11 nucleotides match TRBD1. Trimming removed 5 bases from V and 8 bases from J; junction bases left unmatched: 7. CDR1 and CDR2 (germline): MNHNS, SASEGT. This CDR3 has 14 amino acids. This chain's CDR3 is CASSPGTGGGEAFF. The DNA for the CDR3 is TGTGCCAGCAGTCCCGGGACAGGGGGAGGGGAAGCTTTCTTT.

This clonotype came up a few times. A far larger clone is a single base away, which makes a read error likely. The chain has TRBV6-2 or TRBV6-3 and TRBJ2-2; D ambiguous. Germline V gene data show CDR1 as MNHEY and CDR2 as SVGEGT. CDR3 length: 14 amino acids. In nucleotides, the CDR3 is TGTACCAGCAGTGAAGTACAAGCCACCGGGGAGCTGTTTTTT. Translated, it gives CTSSEVQATGELFF.

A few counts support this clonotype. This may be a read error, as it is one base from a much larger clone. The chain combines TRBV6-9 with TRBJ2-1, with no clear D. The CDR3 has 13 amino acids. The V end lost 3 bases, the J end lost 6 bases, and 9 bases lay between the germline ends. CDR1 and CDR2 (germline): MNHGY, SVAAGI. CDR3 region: CASSYLFANEQFF. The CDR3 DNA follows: TGTGCCAGCAGTTACCTTTTCGCCAATGAGCAGTTCTTC.

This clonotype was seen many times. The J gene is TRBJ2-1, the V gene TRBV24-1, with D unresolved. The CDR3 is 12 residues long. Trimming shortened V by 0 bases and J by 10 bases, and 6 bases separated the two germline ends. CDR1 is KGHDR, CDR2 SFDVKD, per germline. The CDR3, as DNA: TGTGCCACCAGTGATTTGCGCAGGGAGCAGTTCTTC. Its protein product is CATSDLRREQFF.

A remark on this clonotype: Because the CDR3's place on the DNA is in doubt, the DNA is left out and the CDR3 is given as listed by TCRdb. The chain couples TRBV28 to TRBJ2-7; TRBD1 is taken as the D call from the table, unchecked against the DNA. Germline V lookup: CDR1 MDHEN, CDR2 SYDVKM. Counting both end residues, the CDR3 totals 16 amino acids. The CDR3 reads CASILGTGGTIREQYF.

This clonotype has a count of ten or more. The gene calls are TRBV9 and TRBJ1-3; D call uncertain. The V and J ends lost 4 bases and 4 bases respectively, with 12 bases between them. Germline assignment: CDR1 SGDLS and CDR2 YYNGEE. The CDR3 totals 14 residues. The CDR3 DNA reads TGTGCCAGCAGCCCCCTTCCTAACGGAAACACCATATATTTT. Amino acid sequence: CASSPLPNGNTIYF.

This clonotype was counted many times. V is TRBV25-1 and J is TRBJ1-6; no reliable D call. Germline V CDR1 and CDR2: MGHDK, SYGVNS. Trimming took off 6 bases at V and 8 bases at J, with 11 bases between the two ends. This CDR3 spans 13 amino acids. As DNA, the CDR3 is TGTGCCAGCAGCGACGGGGATGATTCACCCCTCCACTTT. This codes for CASSDGDDSPLHF.

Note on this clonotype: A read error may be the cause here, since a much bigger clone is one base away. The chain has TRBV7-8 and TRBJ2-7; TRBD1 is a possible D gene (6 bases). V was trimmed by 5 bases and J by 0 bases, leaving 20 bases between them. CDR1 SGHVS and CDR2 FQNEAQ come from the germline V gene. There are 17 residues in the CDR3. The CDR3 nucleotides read TGTGCCAGCAGCCCCCTGGTGGCAGGGGCCTCCTCCTACGAGCAGTACTTC. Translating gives CASSPLVAGASSYEQYF.

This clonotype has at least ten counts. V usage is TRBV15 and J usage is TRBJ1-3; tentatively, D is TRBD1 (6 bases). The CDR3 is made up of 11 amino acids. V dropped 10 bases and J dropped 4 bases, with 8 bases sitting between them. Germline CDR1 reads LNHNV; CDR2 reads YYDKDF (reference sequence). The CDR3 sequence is CAIGGGNTIYF. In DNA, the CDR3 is TGTGCCATAGGGGGAGGAAACACCATATATTTT.

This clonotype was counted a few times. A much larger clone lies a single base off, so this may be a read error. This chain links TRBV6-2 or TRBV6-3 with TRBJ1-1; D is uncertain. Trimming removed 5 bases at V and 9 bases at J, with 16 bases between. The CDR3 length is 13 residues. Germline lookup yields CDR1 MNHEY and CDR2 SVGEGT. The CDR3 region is CASSEGFATQAFF. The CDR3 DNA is TGTGCCAGCAGTGAAGGGTTTGCGACACAAGCTTTCTTT.

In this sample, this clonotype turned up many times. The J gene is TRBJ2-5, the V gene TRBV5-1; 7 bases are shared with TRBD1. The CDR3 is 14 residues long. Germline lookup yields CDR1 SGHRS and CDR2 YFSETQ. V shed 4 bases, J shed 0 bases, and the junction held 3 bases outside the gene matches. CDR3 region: CASSPTGDQETQYF. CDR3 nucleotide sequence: TGCGCCAGCAGCCCTACAGGGGACCAAGAGACCCAGTACTTC.

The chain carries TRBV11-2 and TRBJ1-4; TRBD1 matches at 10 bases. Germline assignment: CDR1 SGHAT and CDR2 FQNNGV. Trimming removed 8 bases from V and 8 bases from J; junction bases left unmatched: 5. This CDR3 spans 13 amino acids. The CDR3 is CASSDRGTEKLFF. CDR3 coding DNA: TGTGCCAGCTCGGACAGGGGGACAGAAAAACTGTTTTTT.

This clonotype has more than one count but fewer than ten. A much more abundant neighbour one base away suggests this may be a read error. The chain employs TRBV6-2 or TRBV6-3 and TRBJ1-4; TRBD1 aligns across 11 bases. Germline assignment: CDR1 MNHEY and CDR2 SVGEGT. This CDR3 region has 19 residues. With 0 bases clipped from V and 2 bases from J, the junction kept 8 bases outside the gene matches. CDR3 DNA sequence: TGTGCCAGCAGTTACTCTGTGGGCGGACAGGGGGCTACTAATGAAAAACTGTTTTTT. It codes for CASSYSVGGQGATNEKLFF.

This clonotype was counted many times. The CDR3, as DNA: TGTGCCAGTAGTATAGATCGAGGGAATCCCCTCCACTTT. This sequence encodes CASSIDRGNPLHF. The rearrangement uses TRBV19 and TRBJ1-6; D remains ambiguous. This CDR3 is 13 amino acids long. With 0 bases removed from V and 13 bases from J, the gap between germline ends came to 10 bases. Per germline, CDR1 LNHDA and CDR2 SQIVND (reference sequence).

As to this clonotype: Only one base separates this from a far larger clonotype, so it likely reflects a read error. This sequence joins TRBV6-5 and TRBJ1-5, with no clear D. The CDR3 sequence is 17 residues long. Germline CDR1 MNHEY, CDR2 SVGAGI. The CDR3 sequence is CASSPSRQAYSNQHQHF. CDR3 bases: TGTGCCAGCAGTCCTTCTCGCCAGGCTTATAGCAATCAGCACCAGCATTTT.

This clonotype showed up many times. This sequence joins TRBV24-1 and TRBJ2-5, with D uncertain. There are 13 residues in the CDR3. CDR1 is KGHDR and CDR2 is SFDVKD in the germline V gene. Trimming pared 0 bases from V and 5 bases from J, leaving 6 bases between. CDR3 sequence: CATSDLPLETQYF. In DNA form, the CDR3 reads TGTGCCACCAGTGATTTGCCCCTGGAGACCCAGTACTTC.

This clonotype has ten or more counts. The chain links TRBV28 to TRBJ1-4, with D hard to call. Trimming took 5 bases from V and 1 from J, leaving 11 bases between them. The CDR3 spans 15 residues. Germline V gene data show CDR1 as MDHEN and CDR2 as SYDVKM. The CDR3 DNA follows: TGTGCCAGCAGTACCGATCAGAGAACTAATGAAAAACTGTTTTTT. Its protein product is CASSTDQRTNEKLFF.

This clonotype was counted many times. CDR3 region: CASSNSRQNTEAFF. The CDR3 nucleotides read TGTGCCAGTAGTAACAGCAGACAGAACACTGAAGCTTTCTTT. The V and J genes are TRBV19 and TRBJ1-1; no definite D call. The CDR3 is made up of 14 amino acids. Trimming took off 4 bases at V and 1 base at J, with 10 bases between the two ends. Germline CDR1 LNHDA, CDR2 SQIVND (reference sequence).